One T cell receptor (beta chain) is described in this entry. This specimen comes from a study of blood T cell repertoires in COVID-19. For the study at large: The United States, Italy and Spain provided the acute and convalescent COVID-19 samples. Nucleic acid was either cDNA or gDNA, and it came from T cells, B-cell-depleted T cells, or PBMCs.

The CDR3 runs 12 residues. V was shortened by 3 bases and J by 9 bases, with 9 bases between the two germline ends. Germline CDR1 and CDR2: MDHEN and SYDVKM. Original analysis: Amplification from reference gene primers served as the basis for estimated nucleated cell counts. Generated by immunoSEQ multiplex PCR, the TCRdb table keeps only in-frame clones and is missing some. V and J calls and clone size are given by that table; D and trimming were obtained from the DNA. The sample shows about 88,000 clones, approximately 90% of them seen only once. The material sequenced was peripheral blood. The chain is built from TRBV28 and TRBJ2-1; D is undetermined. This receptor was obtained from a man in his fifties or sixties with acute or convalescent COVID-19. CDR3 nucleotide sequence: TGTGCCAGCAGTTTGTCCAGCGCTGAGCAGTTCTTC. It encodes CASSLSSAEQFF.